Below are 23 T cell receptor beta chains sequenced from a single sample in a study of blood T cells in healthy people across ages. A sample-barcoded 5' primer and a J-beta primer mix were used in a second PCR of roughly 6 to 12 cycles. MiXCR was run by TCRdb on the 5' RACE reads, yielding one entry per CDR3 protein. The sample carries about 670,000 distinct CDR3 sequences, around 43% recorded once. Sequenced input: blood. These receptors originate from a man older than 75 in good health.

The chain carries TRBV5-1 and TRBJ2-3; TRBD2 agrees at 13 bases. Germline V gene sequence: CDR1 SGHRS, CDR2 YFSETQ. The V segment lost 5 bases and the J segment 4 bases; nucleotides outside the gene matches: 4. The CDR3 consists of 15 residues. The CDR3 DNA is TGCGCCAGCAGATTCGGACTAGCGGGGGCAGATACGCAGTATTTT. Encoded protein: CASRFGLAGADTQYF.

The chain couples TRBV7-2 to TRBJ2-7; 9 bases agree with TRBD2. The CDR3 is 14 amino acids. CDR1 is SGHTA, CDR2 FQGNSA, per germline. V dropped 1 base and J dropped 4; count of bases not matched to a gene: 2. CDR3 DNA: TGTGCCAGCAGCTTAGGGCGGGGGGGTTACGAGCAGTACTTC. Its translation is CASSLGRGGYEQYF.

This clonotype was picked up many times. The genes are TRBV29-1 and TRBJ2-3; D may correspond to TRBD1 or TRBD2 (5 bases each). The length of the CDR3 is 16 residues. Germline CDR1 is SQVTM and CDR2 is ANQGSEA. V was trimmed by 0 bases and J by 6 bases, leaving 19 bases between them. The CDR3 here is CSVEDDSIGWGDTQYF. In nucleotides, the CDR3 is TGCAGCGTTGAAGATGACTCTATAGGCTGGGGGGATACGCAGTATTTT.

The chain employs TRBV11-3 and TRBJ2-2, with 8 bases matching TRBD1. There are 18 residues in the CDR3. V shed 0 bases and J 0 bases; nucleotides not matched to a gene: 6. Germline V gene lookup returns CDR1 SGHNT and CDR2 YENEEA. Written as DNA, the CDR3 is TGTGCCAGCAGCTTAGATAGGGGGACAGGTTCGAACACCGGGGAGCTGTTTTTT. Protein sequence: CASSLDRGTGSNTGELFF.

This clonotype has at least ten counts. V and J are TRBV29-1 and TRBJ2-3, with D unresolved. Germline CDR1 and CDR2: SQVTM and ANQGSEA. The length of the CDR3 is 13 residues. V was pared by 7 bases and J by 6 bases, with 17 bases between. The DNA of the CDR3 is TGCAGCGCCGCAGTTGGCCGATCTGATACGCAGTATTTT. Protein product: CSAAVGRSDTQYF.

The table lists this clonotype with a few counts. The chain couples TRBV7-9 to TRBJ1-1; a possible D gene is TRBD1 (5 bases). Looked up from germline, CDR1 is SEHNR and CDR2 is FQNEAQ (reference sequence). Deletions cut 5 bases from V and 5 bases from J, with 15 bases between. The CDR3 spans 14 residues. CDR3 amino acids: CASSPDTWRTEAFF. The CDR3 bases are TGTGCCAGCAGCCCGGACACTTGGCGAACTGAAGCTTTCTTT. Looking up the rest from reference TRBV7-9 and TRBJ1-1 gives the full variable domain: DTGVSQNPRHKITKRGQNVTFRCDPISEHNRLYWYRQTLGQGPEFLTYFQNEAQLEKSRLLSDRFSAERPKGSFSTLEIQRTEQGDSAMYLCASSPDTWRTEAFFGQGTRLTVV.

Worth noting for this clonotype: Being one base from a much bigger clone, this may be a read error. The genes are TRBV6-8 and TRBJ1-1; D is unclear. Germline lookup yields CDR1 MNHGY and CDR2 SAAAGT. This CDR3 is 12 amino acids long. Between the trimmed V and J ends, which lost 7 bases and 1 base, there was a span of 7 bases. The CDR3 bases are TGTGCCAGCATAATTTGGAACACTGAAGCTTTCTTT. This codes for CASIIWNTEAFF.

V is TRBV29-1 and J is TRBJ2-4; D remains unclear. The tail of the sequence fits TRBJ2-7 better, so the J call may be wrong. Germline V gene data show CDR1 as SQVTM and CDR2 as ANQGSEA. The length of the CDR3 is 11 residues. As DNA, the CDR3 is TGCAGCGTTGGGGCAACTTACGAGCAGTACTTC. Translated: CSVGATYEQYF.

The J gene is TRBJ2-3, the V gene TRBV6-5; D unresolved. Germline assignment: CDR1 MNHEY and CDR2 SVGAGI. The CDR3 runs to 14 residues. V lost 7 bases, J lost 4 bases, and 15 bases lay in between. The CDR3 bases are TGTGCCAGCACTAGGGCGGCCGCATCAGATACGCAGTATTTT. As protein: CASTRAAASDTQYF.

The CDR3 nucleotides are TGTGCCAGCAGCTTTGGGACTAGCACATACGAGCAGTACTTC. Its translation: CASSFGTSTYEQYF. The chain links TRBV7-9 to TRBJ2-4, with 9 positions matching TRBD2. Gene TRBJ2-7 matches the end of the DNA better, so the J call may be wrong. CDR3 length: 14 amino acids. CDR1 and CDR2 from the germline V gene are SEHNR and FQNEAQ (reference sequence).

This clonotype was counted between two and nine times. The rearrangement uses TRBV20-1 and TRBJ2-4, with D perhaps matching TRBD1 (5 bases). Deletions cut 3 bases from V and 0 bases from J, with 9 bases between. In germline, CDR1 is DFQATT, CDR2 SNEGSKA (reference sequence). The CDR3 is 14 amino acids. The CDR3 sequence: CSARETGAKNIQYF. CDR3 in DNA: TGCAGTGCTAGGGAAACAGGAGCCAAAAACATTCAGTACTTC.

This clonotype was counted a few times. V gene TRBV12-3 or TRBV12-4 combines with J gene TRBJ2-4; weak D call: TRBD2 (6 bases). Trimming removed 0 bases at V and 1 base at J, with 7 bases between. The CDR3 is 15 residues long. CDR3 in DNA: TGTGCCAGCAGTTTAGCAGGAGGGGCCAAAAACATTCAGTACTTC. Its protein is CASSLAGGAKNIQYF.

This clonotype was seen only a few times. The genes are TRBV4-2 and TRBJ2-7; 14 nucleotides agree with TRBD2. Germline CDR1 reads LGHNA; CDR2 reads YNFKEQ. V shed 0 bases, J shed 3 bases, and the junction held 7 bases outside the gene matches. This CDR3 comprises 18 residues. CDR3 sequence (DNA): TGTGCCAGCAGCCAAGAGACTAGCGGGAGGGTCACCCTCTACGAGCAGTACTTC. This codes for CASSQETSGRVTLYEQYF.

This clonotype was seen a handful of times. This chain joins TRBV11-2 and TRBJ2-3, with 10 bases that match TRBD2. J was trimmed by 1 base and V by 2 bases; bases with no gene match: 6. This CDR3 is built from 17 residues. CDR1 and CDR2 (germline): SGHAT, FQNNGV. CDR3 loop: CASSLIAGGRGTDTQYF. The CDR3 nucleotides read TGTGCCAGCAGCTTAATAGCGGGAGGTAGGGGCACAGATACGCAGTATTTT.

In its sample, this clonotype was seen a few times. The chain links TRBV28 to TRBJ2-5, with 8 positions matching TRBD1. The CDR3 has 14 amino acids. Germline CDR1 is MDHEN and CDR2 is SYDVKM. Trimming took 6 bases from V and 4 from J; bases not matched to a gene: 7. The CDR3 protein is CASRSGQGGETQYF. The CDR3 DNA follows: TGTGCCAGCAGATCTGGACAGGGAGGAGAGACCCAGTACTTC.

The rearrangement links TRBV12-3 or TRBV12-4 to TRBJ2-1, with no clear D. V lost 6 bases to trimming and J lost 0 bases, with 15 bases between them. The CDR3 has 16 residues. CDR3 region: CASSSVPVSSYNEQFF. In DNA, the CDR3 is TGTGCCAGCAGCTCTGTGCCGGTCAGCTCCTACAATGAGCAGTTCTTC.

This clonotype has more than one count but fewer than ten. The J gene is TRBJ2-2, the V gene TRBV20-1; 11 bases fit TRBD2. Germline assignment: CDR1 DFQATT and CDR2 SNEGSKA (reference sequence). The junction had 8 bases not matched to a gene; V was cut back by 3 bases and J by 5 bases. This CDR3 is built from 16 residues. DNA for the CDR3: TGCAGTGCTAGTAGGCTAGCGGGAGGAAGAACCGGGGAGCTGTTTTTT. Protein: CSASRLAGGRTGELFF.

About this clonotype: A much larger clonotype is one base distant, so this may be a read error. The rearrangement uses TRBV4-3 and TRBJ1-2; TRBD1 aligns across 10 bases. Trimming cost V 4 bases and J 6 bases; bases outside gene matches: 8. The CDR3 totals 15 residues. The germline V gene encodes CDR1 LGHNA and CDR2 YSLEER. CDR3 nucleotides: TGCGCCAGCAGCCGAAAGACAGGGGGCGGCGATGGCTACACCTTC. This translates into CASSRKTGGGDGYTF.

The rearrangement joins TRBV6-2 or TRBV6-3 to TRBJ2-7; D uncertain. The CDR3 covers 12 residues. From germline, CDR1 is MNHEY and CDR2 SVGEGT. V lost 3 bases and J 7 bases, leaving 10 bases between the germline ends. CDR3 DNA sequence: TGTGCCAGCAGTTATTTCGGTAATGAGCAGTACTTC. Its translation: CASSYFGNEQYF.

CDR3 coding DNA: TGCAGTGCTAGAAGGCCAGGGGGGGACGAGCAGTACTTC. It is translated as CSARRPGGDEQYF. The rearrangement uses TRBV20-1 and TRBJ2-7; D tentatively fits TRBD1 or TRBD2 (7 bases each). The CDR3 runs to 13 residues. V was pared by 2 bases and J by 5 bases, with 13 bases between. The germline V gene encodes CDR1 DFQATT and CDR2 SNEGSKA (reference sequence).

This chain connects TRBV7-9 to TRBJ2-7; 10 bases map to TRBD2. V shed 0 bases, J shed 2 bases, and the junction held 1 base outside the gene matches. Looked up from germline, CDR1 is SEHNR and CDR2 is FQNEAQ (reference sequence). This CDR3 has 15 residues. The CDR3 spells CASSLALAGPYEQYF. Here the CDR3 DNA reads TGTGCCAGCAGCTTAGCACTAGCGGGGCCCTACGAGCAGTACTTC. Complete variable domain (other parts from reference TRBV7-9 and TRBJ2-7): DTGVSQNPRHKITKRGQNVTFRCDPISEHNRLYWYRQTLGQGPEFLTYFQNEAQLEKSRLLSDRFSAERPKGSFSTLEIQRTEQGDSAMYLCASSLALAGPYEQYFGPGTRLTVT.

Only a few counts were recorded for this clonotype. The chain uses TRBV6-1 and TRBJ1-2, with D unresolved. Between the trimmed V and J ends, which lost 3 bases and 5 bases, there was a span of 7 bases. The CDR3 is 12 amino acids. Germline CDR1 MNHNS, CDR2 SASEGT. CDR3 sequence (DNA): TGTGCCAGCAGTGATGGGGAATATGGCTACACCTTC. Protein: CASSDGEYGYTF.

The rearrangement links TRBV20-1 to TRBJ2-5; TRBD2 aligns across 7 bases. Trimming cost V 2 bases and J 7 bases; bases outside gene matches: 28. This CDR3 is built from 20 residues. In germline, CDR1 is DFQATT, CDR2 SNEGSKA (reference sequence). CDR3 sequence reads: CSARSLSTSGVREIGGTQYF. The CDR3 nucleotides are TGCAGTGCTAGATCATTGTCCACTTCTGGGGTGCGGGAGATAGGTGGGACCCAGTACTTC.